Here is one T cell receptor beta chain with its context. What it recognizes is unknown. The data were taken from a study of T cell responses to AZD1222 COVID-19 vaccine. Overall study findings and caveats: Targeting of unmutated variant regions was reportedly seen in nearly half of spike-specific TCRs. Spike-specific TCR breadth and depth went up after people got two AZD1222 doses.

Sequencing was performed with immunoSEQ multiplex PCR; in TCRdb, only in-frame clones are kept and a portion is missing. The sample lists some 140,000 clones; approximately 87% were seen once. This CDR3 is built from 18 residues. The germline gives CDR1 LNHDA, CDR2 SQIVND (reference sequence). Trimming cost V 2 bases and J 4 bases, with 21 bases left between them. The source of this sequence is an adult in good health. The rearrangement joins TRBV19 to TRBJ2-1; the D is unclear. This specimen was peripheral blood, taken on day 0 of MenACWY control vaccination. DNA of the CDR3: TGTGCCAGTAGTATAAGAGGCGTTGGAGACGATATTTACAATGAGCAGTTCTTC. This gives the protein CASSIRGVGDDIYNEQFF.